What follows describes a single T cell receptor beta chain. Its antigen remains unidentified. The source of the sample is a study of beta chain features in type 1 diabetes. V was trimmed by 3 bases and J by 3 bases, leaving 10 bases between them. This CDR3 has 13 amino acids. Germline-derived CDR1 and CDR2 are SGHRS and YFSETQ. Findings of the study overall: Patients with type 1 diabetes carried fewer insertions and had more deletions at their VDJ junctions.

What was sequenced were expressed TCRB transcripts, since all of the isolated RNA had been reverse transcribed. Roughly 1 million reads were obtained per stem cell-like memory T cell sample on average. Generated by immunoSEQ multiplex PCR, the TCRdb table keeps only in-frame clones and is missing some. The table includes 15,000 to 20,000 clones, less than 60% detected once. The chain links TRBV5-1 to TRBJ2-7; D perhaps matches TRBD1 (6 bases). Specimen: stem cell memory CD4+ T cells from blood. The TCR was taken from a woman between 18 and 29 years old in good health. The CDR3 coding sequence is TGCGCCAGCAGCTGGGCAGGGGACTACGAGCAGTACTTC. Translating gives CASSWAGDYEQYF.